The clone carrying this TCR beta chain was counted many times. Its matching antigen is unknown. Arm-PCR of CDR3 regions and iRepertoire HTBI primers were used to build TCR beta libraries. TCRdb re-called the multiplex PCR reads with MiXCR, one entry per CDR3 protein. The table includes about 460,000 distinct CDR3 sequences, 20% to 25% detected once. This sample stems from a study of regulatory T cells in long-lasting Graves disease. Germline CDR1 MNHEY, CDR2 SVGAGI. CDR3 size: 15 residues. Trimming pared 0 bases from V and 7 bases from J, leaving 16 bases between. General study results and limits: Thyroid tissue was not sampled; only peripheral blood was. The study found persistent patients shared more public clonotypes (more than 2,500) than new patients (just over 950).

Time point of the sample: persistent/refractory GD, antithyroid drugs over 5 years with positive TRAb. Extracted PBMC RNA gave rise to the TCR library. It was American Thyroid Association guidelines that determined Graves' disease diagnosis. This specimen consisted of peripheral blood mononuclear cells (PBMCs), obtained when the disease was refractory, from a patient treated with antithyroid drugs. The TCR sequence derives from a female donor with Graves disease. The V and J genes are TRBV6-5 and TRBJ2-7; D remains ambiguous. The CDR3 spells CASSYSPTNPREQYF. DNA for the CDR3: TGTGCCAGCAGTTACTCACCAACAAATCCAAGAGAGCAGTACTTC.